This TCR beta chain emerged from a study of cytomegalovirus exposure and HLA in healthy donors. The study, taken as a whole, reports: Donors belonging to an Asian-associated ancestry cluster reportedly showed fewer N-insertions in productive TCRs than the roughly 670-donor mean, according to what a later analysis found. Sequences of the TCR beta chain were said to predict the HLA-A and HLA-B alleles of most subjects accurately.

The primer mix had 60 Vbeta and 13 Jbeta primers. Assay: immunoSEQ multiplex PCR; the TCRdb copy retains only in-frame clones and omits some. The sample lists 150,000 to 200,000 clones, 65% to 70% seen once, with around 9.3% in the top ten. Concerning this clone itself: What it binds is unknown.

The CDR3 is 15 amino acids. Germline loops: CDR1 GTSNPN, CDR2 SVGIG (reference sequence). The ends were cut back, 5 bases at V and 0 bases at J, with 11 bases in the middle. Source material: PBMCs. This receptor was taken from a man aged 25-40 years in good health and CMV-seropositive. This chain uses TRBV30 with TRBJ2-6; weak D call: TRBD1 (6 bases). The CDR3 region has the DNA TGTGCCTGGTCTACAGGGAGCTCTGGGGCCAACGTCCTGACTTTC. It specifies CAWSTGSSGANVLTF.